This TCR beta chain emerged from a study of CXCR4 blockade with PD-1 therapy in pancreatic cancer (dated by TCRdb to the late 2010s). Background on the whole study: The study combined multiplex immunohistochemistry and TCRbeta immunosequencing of resected pancreatic ductal adenocarcinoma with ex vivo slice culture testing PD-1 and CXCR4 blockade. To look at intratumoral heterogeneity, the researchers TCR-sequenced two geographically distinct regions from each of about six tumors.

The immunoSEQ Assay at Adaptive Biotechnologies was used to immunosequence TCRbeta CDR3 regions from the extracted DNA. The published analysis was carried out like this. To measure the absolute abundance of each unique TCRbeta CDR3, the sequences were collapsed and filtered. Clonality was calculated as 1 minus Pielou's evenness, with only productive in-frame rearrangements included in the computation. Regional overlap was evaluated by tracking the top 100 nucleotide rearrangements across paired samples, and paired versus unrelated samples were compared using the Morisita index. The immunoSEQ Rearrangement Details tool was used to assess whether nucleotide rearrangements converged onto identical amino acid sequences. TCRdb took this table from immuneACCESS and kept in-frame rearrangements with V and J called. Such tables lack part of the clones; where checked against another copy, unresolved V genes explain under half of the gap, and the rest is unexplained. D and trimming were read from the DNA, whereas the V and J calls and clone size are those reported in that table. Within this sample are thousands of clones, with around 50% of them counted one time only. The ten largest make up around 8.2% of the sample.

The CDR3 runs 16 amino acids, cysteine and phenylalanine included. Only the CDR3 region is kept as DNA, spanning 48 bases read in frame from base 1. Reading the germline V gene gives CDR1 SGDLS and CDR2 YYNGEE. V gives up 4 bases and J gives up 2 bases, and the segment between their germline ends measures 18 bases. The archived tumor blocks came from patients who had not received neoadjuvant therapy before resection. The preserved-tissue arm of the study used 30 surgical resection samples from 20 to 25 previously untreated pancreatic ductal adenocarcinoma patients. For the resection arm, ten 5-micron curls of FFPE tumor adjacent to the multiplex immunohistochemistry slide were used for DNA extraction. General conclusions and limits of the study: A strong correlation was found between amino acid clone frequency and the number of distinct nucleotide rearrangements encoding each amino acid clone, suggesting convergent selection by common tumor antigens. Because only TCRbeta chains were sequenced, true antigen-specificity overlap among convergent dominant clones remained unconfirmed while awaiting paired alpha-beta single-cell sequencing. Tumors had clonal expansion, with a mean productive clonality of around 0.15 compared with 0.05 in healthy blood, yet clonality showed no correlation with survival.

By sample share, this clone is medium-sized (0.01 to 0.1%). The target of this receptor is not known. Base qualities are not provided; no much larger clone lies one nucleotide away. The sample comprised tumor tissue. This sequence originates from a human donor with pancreatic ductal adenocarcinoma. This receptor chain uses TRBV9 and TRBJ1-1, with TRBD1 as a weak D call on 6 bases. The bases read TGTGCCAGCAGCCCTTCGACGGGGACACGTAACACTGAAGCTTTCTTT. It is translated as CASSPSTGTRNTEAFF.